The 18 T cell receptor beta chains below come from one sample, sequenced in a study of T cell responses to AZD1222 COVID-19 vaccine (dated by TCRdb to 2020 to 2023). Receptor libraries were prepared by the immunoSEQ multiplex PCR assay. This is the immuneACCESS table as TCRdb keeps it, with only in-frame sequences that have V and J called. A part of the clones is gone; compared with another copy, unresolved V genes explain less than half, and the rest is unexplained. The sample table lists approximately 100,000 clones, roughly nine tenths of them with a count of one. 2% to 3% of the sample belongs to the ten largest clones. What this sample's time point label stands for: about 28 days (+/-7) after the second vaccine dose. The sequenced sample was peripheral blood, obtained 28 days after the second AZD1222 dose. Receptor source: an adult who received the AZD1222 COVID-19 vaccine.

V and J are TRBV4-3 and TRBJ2-2; the match to TRBD2 covers 10 bases. V gave up 1 base and J gave up 2 bases; unmatched junction bases: 10. Looked up from germline, CDR1 is LGHNA and CDR2 is YSLEER. This CDR3 contains 19 residues. This chain's CDR3 is CASSQVLAGRTSNTGELFF. CDR3 nucleotide sequence: TGCGCCAGCAGCCAAGTACTAGCGGGAAGGACATCAAACACCGGGGAGCTGTTTTTT.

The J gene is TRBJ1-1, the V gene TRBV7-9; 7 bases fit TRBD1. V shed 2 bases, J shed 2 bases, and the junction held 11 bases outside the gene matches. CDR3 length: 17 residues. Germline assignment: CDR1 SEHNR and CDR2 FQNEAQ (reference sequence). The DNA for the CDR3 is TGTGCCAGCAGCTTAAAGGACAGGAACCCGAAAAACACTGAAGCTTTCTTT. This encodes CASSLKDRNPKNTEAFF.

The chain carries TRBV2 and TRBJ2-5; D gene uncertain. Per germline, CDR1 SNHLY and CDR2 FYNNEI. Trimming pared 8 bases from V and 0 bases from J, leaving 13 bases between. The CDR3 has 14 amino acids. CDR3 DNA: TGTGCCAGCCATCTAAGTTCTAACCAAGAGACCCAGTACTTC. It translates to CASHLSSNQETQYF.

This clone has a single count. This sequence joins TRBV24-1 and TRBJ2-1; the match to TRBD2 covers 12 bases. The CDR3 consists of 16 residues. Germline loops: CDR1 KGHDR, CDR2 SFDVKD. With V trimmed by 5 bases and J by 6 bases, 7 bases remained unmatched. Written as DNA, the CDR3 is TGTGCCACCAGTGTTCTGACTAGCGGGAGTCGCAATGAGCAGTTCTTC. This sequence encodes CATSVLTSGSRNEQFF.

The rearrangement joins TRBV7-2 to TRBJ2-7; 8 bases are a match to TRBD2. V dropped 2 bases and J dropped 2; count of bases not matched to a gene: 5. The CDR3 spans 15 residues. Germline CDR1 is SGHTA and CDR2 is FQGNSA. CDR3 sequence (DNA): TGTGCCAGCAGCTTAAGGGCTAGCGGGCCCTACGAGCAGTACTTC. It yields the protein CASSLRASGPYEQYF.

The chain employs TRBV7-9 and TRBJ2-2, with D perhaps TRBD1 (6 bases). The V end was cut by 2 bases, the J end by 3 bases, with 13 bases between. The CDR3 is made up of 16 amino acids. Germline V lookup: CDR1 SEHNR, CDR2 FQNEAQ (reference sequence). CDR3 region: CASSLTETGHTGELFF. In nucleotides, the CDR3 is TGTGCCAGCAGCTTAACCGAGACAGGACACACCGGGGAGCTGTTTTTT.

The chain is built from TRBV25-1 and TRBJ2-1; D is unclear. Germline CDR1 is MGHDK and CDR2 is SYGVNS. The CDR3 extends over 11 amino acids. The V end lost 1 base, the J end lost 6 bases, and 1 base lay between the germline ends. The CDR3 loop is CASSEFNEQFF. The CDR3 nucleotides read TGTGCCAGCAGTGAATTCAATGAGCAGTTCTTC.

Comment on this clone: Other DNA sequences of this sample code for an identical CDR3. This chain links TRBV28 with TRBJ1-1; D gene unclear. CDR3 length equals 13 residues. Germline V gene data show CDR1 as MDHEN and CDR2 as SYDVKM. Deletions cut 6 bases from V and 1 base from J, with 9 bases between. The DNA of the CDR3 is TGTGCCAGCAGGGAAGGGTGGAACACTGAAGCTTTCTTT. It codes for CASREGWNTEAFF.

The genes are TRBV11-2 and TRBJ1-1; no definite D call. V was cut by 1 base and J by 1 base, with 10 bases left in between. The length of the CDR3 is 15 residues. Per the germline V gene, CDR1 is SGHAT and CDR2 is FQNNGV. This CDR3 is CASSLVNSENTEAFF. CDR3 in DNA: TGTGCCAGCAGCTTAGTTAACAGTGAGAACACTGAAGCTTTCTTT.

This clone was recorded a few times. The chain couples TRBV9 to TRBJ1-3; 8 nucleotides align to TRBD1. V lost 1 base and J lost 3; bases outside the gene matches: 6. Looked up from germline, CDR1 is SGDLS and CDR2 is YYNGEE. The length of the CDR3 is 16 residues. CDR3 residues: CASSVTPTGVGNTIYF. CDR3 nucleotides: TGTGCCAGCAGCGTAACGCCGACAGGGGTTGGAAACACCATATATTTT.

This chain links TRBV7-2 with TRBJ2-7; D gene unclear. Per the germline V gene, CDR1 is SGHTA and CDR2 is FQGNSA. Trimming took 5 bases from V and 6 from J, leaving 11 bases between them. This CDR3 region has 12 residues. CDR3 nucleotides: TGTGCCAGCAGCCAAGCCGGTACCGAGCAGTACTTC. Protein sequence: CASSQAGTEQYF. Looking up the rest from reference TRBV7-2 and TRBJ2-7 gives the full variable domain: GAGVSQSPSNKVTEKGKDVELRCDPISGHTALYWYRQSLGQGLEFLIYFQGNSAPDKSGLPSDRFSAERTGGSVSTLTIQRTQQEDSAVYLCASSQAGTEQYFGPGTRLTVT.

The gene calls are TRBV28 and TRBJ1-6; 9 positions match TRBD1. This CDR3 has 14 amino acids. V lost 6 bases and J lost 9; bases outside the gene matches: 6. Germline V gives CDR1 MDHEN, CDR2 SYDVKM. The CDR3 sequence: CASRWGQGASPLHF. DNA of the CDR3: TGTGCCAGCAGGTGGGGACAGGGCGCTTCACCCCTCCACTTT.

This clone showed up just once. V gene TRBV5-4 combines with J gene TRBJ2-2, with 7 bases identical to TRBD1. This CDR3 contains 14 residues. V trimming: 4 bases; J trimming: 6 bases; junction bases outside the gene matches: 6. Germline loops: CDR1 SGHNT, CDR2 YYREEE (reference sequence). This chain's CDR3 is CASSLDRDPGELFF. The CDR3 bases are TGTGCCAGCAGCCTCGACAGGGACCCCGGGGAGCTGTTTTTT.

The gene calls are TRBV25-1 and TRBJ1-5; no clear D. The V gene's germline CDR1 is MGHDK and CDR2 SYGVNS. Between the trimmed V and J ends, which lost 3 bases and 4 bases, there was a span of 7 bases. This CDR3 spans 13 amino acids. The DNA for the CDR3 is TGTGCCAGCAGTGACCGGCTGAATCAGCCCCAGCATTTT. It translates to CASSDRLNQPQHF.

The CDR3: CASSQFRGETQYF. Here the CDR3 DNA reads TGTGCCAGCAGCCAGTTTCGAGGGGAGACCCAGTACTTC. This chain connects TRBV3-1 (or the pseudogene TRBV3-2) to TRBJ2-5, with D possibly being TRBD2 (5 bases). Trimming stripped 3 bases from V and 5 bases from J, with 10 bases between. Germline V gene sequence: CDR1 LGHDT, CDR2 YNNKEL (reference sequence). CDR3 length: 13 residues.

The chain joins TRBV28 to TRBJ2-7; 10 bases fit TRBD1. CDR1 MDHEN and CDR2 SYDVKM come from the germline V gene. Trimming removed 1 base from V and 4 bases from J; junction bases left unmatched: 16. The CDR3 is 19 amino acids. CDR3 coding DNA: TGTGCCAGCAGTTTATTCACGAGGTGGGGGACAGGGGATCGGTACGAGCAGTACTTC. As protein: CASSLFTRWGTGDRYEQYF.

The gene calls are TRBV5-1 and TRBJ1-1, with D tentatively TRBD1 (5 bases). Germline V gene data show CDR1 as SGHRS and CDR2 as YFSETQ. This CDR3 spans 17 amino acids. V was pared by 4 bases and J by 10 bases, with 29 bases between. In nucleotides, the CDR3 is TGCGCCAGCAGCCCTTCCACACGGGAGCACACGGGGCTTGGAGCTTTCTTT. Translating gives CASSPSTREHTGLGAFF.

The chain carries TRBV7-8 and TRBJ1-6, with D possibly TRBD1 on 5 matching bases. The CDR3 sequence is 15 residues long. Germline CDR1 reads SGHVS; CDR2 reads FQNEAQ. V was shortened by 6 bases and J by 9 bases, with 18 bases between the two germline ends. CDR3 DNA: TGTGCCAGCAGTTCCCCCGGGGACTTAGGTTCACCCCTCCACTTT. Translation gives CASSSPGDLGSPLHF.